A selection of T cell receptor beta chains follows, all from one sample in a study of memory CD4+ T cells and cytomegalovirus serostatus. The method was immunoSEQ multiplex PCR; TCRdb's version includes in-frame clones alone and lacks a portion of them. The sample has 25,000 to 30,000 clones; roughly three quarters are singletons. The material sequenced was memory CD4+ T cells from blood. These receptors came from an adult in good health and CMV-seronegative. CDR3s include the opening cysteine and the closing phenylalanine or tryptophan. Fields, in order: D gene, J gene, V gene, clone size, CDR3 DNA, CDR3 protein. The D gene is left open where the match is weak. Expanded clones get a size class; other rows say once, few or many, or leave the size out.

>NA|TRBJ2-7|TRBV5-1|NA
TGCGCCAGCAGCACCAAACAGGGAACCTACGAGCAGTACTTC
CASSTKQGTYEQYF
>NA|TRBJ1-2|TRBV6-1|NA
TGTGCCAGCAGTGACAGGGCCTATGGCTACACCTTC
CASSDRAYGYTF
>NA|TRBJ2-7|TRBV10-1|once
TGCGCCAGCAGCGCGGGGAACTACGAGCAGTACTTC
CASSAGNYEQYF
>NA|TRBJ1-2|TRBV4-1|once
TGCGCCAGCAGCCTACAAGATGCCTGGGCAGGGGCACGAGCTAACTATGGCTACACCTTC
CASSLQDAWAGARANYGYTF
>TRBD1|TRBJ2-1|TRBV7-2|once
TGTGCCAGCAGCTTAGTGACAGGGGGCGGTGAGCAGTTCTTC
CASSLVTGGGEQFF
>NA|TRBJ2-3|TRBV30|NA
TGTGCCTGGAGTGACGGAGCTAGCACAGATACGCAGTATTTT
CAWSDGASTDTQYF
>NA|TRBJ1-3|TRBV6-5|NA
TGTGCCAGCAGTTACTCGACGGACTCTGGAAACACCATATATTTT
CASSYSTDSGNTIYF
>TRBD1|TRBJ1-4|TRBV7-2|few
TGTGCCAGCAGCATGGGACAGGGTTCGGAAAAACTGTTTTTT
CASSMGQGSEKLFF
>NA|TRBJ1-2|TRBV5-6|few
TGTGCCAGCAGCACTGACAATACTTACTATGGCTACACCTTC
CASSTDNTYYGYTF
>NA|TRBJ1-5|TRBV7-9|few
TGTGCCAGCAGCTTCGGTGCCGGCAATCAGCCCCAGCATTTT
CASSFGAGNQPQHF
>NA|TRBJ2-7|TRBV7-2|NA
TGTGCCAGCAGCTTAGTTCGGGGTAATTCGTGGGAGCAGTACTTC
CASSLVRGNSWEQYF
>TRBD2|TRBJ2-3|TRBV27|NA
TGTGCCAGCAGCTTCCCGGGTAGCGGGAGCACAGATACGCAGTATTTT
CASSFPGSGSTDTQYF
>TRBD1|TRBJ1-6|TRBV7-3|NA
TGTGCCAGCAGTTGGGACAGTCGGAATTCACCCCTCCACTTT
CASSWDSRNSPLHF
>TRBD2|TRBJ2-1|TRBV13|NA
TGTGCCAGCACCACCACAGGGATCGGGCGGGGGGGCCTTGACAATGAGCAGTTCTTC
CASTTTGIGRGGLDNEQFF
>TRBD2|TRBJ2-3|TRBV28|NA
TGTGCCAGCAGTTACCTCGGGGCGGGAGGGATCACTAGCACAGATACGCAGTATTTT
CASSYLGAGGITSTDTQYF
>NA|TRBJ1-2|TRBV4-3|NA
TGCGCCAGCAGCCAAGAGGGGAGAAACTATGGCTACACCTTC
CASSQEGRNYGYTF
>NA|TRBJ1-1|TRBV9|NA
TGTGCCAGCAGCCTACGGACAGAAGGCACTGAAGCTTTCTTT
CASSLRTEGTEAFF
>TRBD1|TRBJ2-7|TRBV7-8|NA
TGTGCCAGCAGCCCCTACAGGGGGCCCAACTACGAGCAGTACTTC
CASSPYRGPNYEQYF
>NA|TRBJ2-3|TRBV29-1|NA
TGCAGCGCTGGAGGGACGACAGGCTACACAGATACGCAGTATTTT
CSAGGTTGYTDTQYF
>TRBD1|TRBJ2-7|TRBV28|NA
TGTGCCAGCAGTGTTACAGGGGTGATTGGCGAGCAGTACTTC
CASSVTGVIGEQYF
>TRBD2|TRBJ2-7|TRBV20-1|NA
TGCAGTGCTCCTAGCGGCTACGAGCAGTACTTC
CSAPSGYEQYF
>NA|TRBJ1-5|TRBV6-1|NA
TGTGCCAGCAGAGACAATCAGCCCCAGCATTTT
CASRDNQPQHF
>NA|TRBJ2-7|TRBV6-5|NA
TGTGCCAGCAGTTACGCATCTAGCGTCGACGAGCAGTACTTC
CASSYASSVDEQYF
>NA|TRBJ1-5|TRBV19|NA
TGTGCCAGTAGCATACAGGGAGGCAATCAGCCCCAGCATTTT
CASSIQGGNQPQHF
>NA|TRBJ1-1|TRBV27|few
TGTGCCAGCAGTTTAAGGGTGGCCGGTAACACTGAAGCTTTCTTT
CASSLRVAGNTEAFF
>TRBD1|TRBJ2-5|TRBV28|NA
TGTGCCAGCAGTCCCCGGACAGGTTGGGAGACCCAGTACTTC
CASSPRTGWETQYF
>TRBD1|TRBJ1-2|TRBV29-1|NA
TGCAGCGTTGGGGACAGGGACTATGGCTACACCTTC
CSVGDRDYGYTF
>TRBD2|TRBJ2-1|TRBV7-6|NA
TGTGCCAGCAGCTTTATGGGCGAGCGGGAGTACAATGAGCAGTTCTTC
CASSFMGEREYNEQFF
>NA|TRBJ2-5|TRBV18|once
TGTGCCAGCTCACCACTGCAGGGGAGGTCGGAGACCCAGTACTTC
CASSPLQGRSETQYF
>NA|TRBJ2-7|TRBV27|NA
TGTGCCAGCAGTTTCGGATTAGGCGGGACAAAACCCTACGAGCAGTACTTC
CASSFGLGGTKPYEQYF
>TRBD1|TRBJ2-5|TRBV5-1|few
TGCGCCAGCAGCTTGACCCCGGCAGGGGGCCAAGAGACCCAGTACTTC
CASSLTPAGGQETQYF
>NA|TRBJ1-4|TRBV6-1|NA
TGTGCCAGCAGTGAACGGCCCGCAACTAATGAAAAACTGTTTTTT
CASSERPATNEKLFF
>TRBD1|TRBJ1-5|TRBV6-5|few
TGTGCCAGCAGCCCAACAGGGGGCGGGGGTCAGCCCCAGCATTTT
CASSPTGGGGQPQHF
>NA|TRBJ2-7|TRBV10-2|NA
TGCGCCGGCTCCCGCGCTGGGTCCTCCTACGAGCAGTACTTC
CAGSRAGSSYEQYF
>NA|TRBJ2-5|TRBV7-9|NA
TGTGCCAGCAGCTCGGGACTGCTACAAGAGACCCAGTACTTC
CASSSGLLQETQYF
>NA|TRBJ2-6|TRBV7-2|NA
TGTGCCAGCAGCGCCAATCTCCTGGACATGTTAAGGGCCAACGTCCTGACTTTC
CASSANLLDMLRANVLTF
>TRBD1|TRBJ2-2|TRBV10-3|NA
TGTGCCATCAGTGAGTCGACAGGGGGAACCGGGGAGCTGTTTTTT
CAISESTGGTGELFF
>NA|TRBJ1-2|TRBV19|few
TGTGCCAGTAGACCCGCGGAGGCAGGGGCAGGAGGCTACACCTTC
CASRPAEAGAGGYTF
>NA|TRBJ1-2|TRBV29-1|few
TGCAGCGTTGAGGATTCTAACTATGGCTACACCTTC
CSVEDSNYGYTF
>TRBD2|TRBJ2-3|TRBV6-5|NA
TGTGCCAGCAGTTACAGCGGGGCCTCTAGCACAGATACGCAGTATTTT
CASSYSGASSTDTQYF
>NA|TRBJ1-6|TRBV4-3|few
TGCGCCAGCAGCCAAGGGTACAGCTCACCCCTCCACTTT
CASSQGYSSPLHF
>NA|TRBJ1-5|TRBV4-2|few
TGTGCCAGCAGCCCCCACAGAAACAATCAGCCCCAGCATTTT
CASSPHRNNQPQHF
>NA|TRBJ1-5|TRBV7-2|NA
TGTGCCAGCAGCCCCGTGGTGAGATCCAATCAGCCCCAGCATTTT
CASSPVVRSNQPQHF
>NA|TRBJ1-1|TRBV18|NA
TGTGCCAGCTCAGGTCCGGCGGTGTACACTGAAGCTTTCTTT
CASSGPAVYTEAFF
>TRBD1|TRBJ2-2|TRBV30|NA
TGTGCCTGGAGGGGGACAGGGGGAACCGGGGAGCTGTTTTTT
CAWRGTGGTGELFF
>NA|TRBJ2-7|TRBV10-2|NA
TGCGCCAGCAGTTCGTACGGGGGCAGGGAGCAGTACTTC
CASSSYGGREQYF
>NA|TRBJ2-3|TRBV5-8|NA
TGTGCCAGCACACAAATCGGGATAGCGGATACGCAGTATTTT
CASTQIGIADTQYF
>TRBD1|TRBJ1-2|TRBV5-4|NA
TGTGCCAGCAGCACTACGGGACAGGACTATGGCTACACCTTC
CASSTTGQDYGYTF
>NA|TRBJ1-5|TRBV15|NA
TGTGCCACCAGCAGAGATGAGGGGGGATACAATCAGCCCCAGCATTTT
CATSRDEGGYNQPQHF
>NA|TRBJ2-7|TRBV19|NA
TGTGCCAGTAGTTCGTTTACACAGGGTCGAGAGCAGTACTTC
CASSSFTQGREQYF
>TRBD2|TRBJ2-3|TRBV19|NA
TGTGCCAGTAGTATGACCTGGACTAGCGGAAGCACAGATACGCAGTATTTT
CASSMTWTSGSTDTQYF
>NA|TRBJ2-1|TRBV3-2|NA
TGCCCGGGGGGTCGGCAGTTCTTC
CPGGRQFF
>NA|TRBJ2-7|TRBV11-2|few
TGTGCCAGCAGCTTAGATGTCGGACGGATTTACGAGCAGTACTTC
CASSLDVGRIYEQYF
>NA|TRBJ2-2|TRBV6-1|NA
TGTGCCAGCAGTGCACAGGGTCTCACCGGGGAGCTGTTTTTT
CASSAQGLTGELFF
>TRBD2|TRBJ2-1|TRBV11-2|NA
TGTGCCAGCAGCTTACCGAAGGAATTGGGCGGGAGGGGCTACAATGAGCAGTTCTTC
CASSLPKELGGRGYNEQFF
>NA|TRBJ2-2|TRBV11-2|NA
TGTGCCAGCAGCTCCCAGGGGTGGGGCGCCGGGGAGCTGTTTTTT
CASSSQGWGAGELFF
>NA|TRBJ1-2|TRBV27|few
TGTGCCAGCAGCAGAGCCGGGACCCAATGGGGCTATGGCTACACCTTC
CASSRAGTQWGYGYTF
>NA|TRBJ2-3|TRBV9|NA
TGTGCCAGCAGCGCCACCGGTTCAAATACGCAGTATTTT
CASSATGSNTQYF
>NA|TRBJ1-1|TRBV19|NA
TGTGCCAGTAGCACACAGGTTCCTGAAGCTTTCTTT
CASSTQVPEAFF
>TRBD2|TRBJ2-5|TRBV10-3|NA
TGTGCCACCAGCGGGACGAAAGAGACCCAGTACTTC
CATSGTKETQYF